This TCR beta chain emerged from a study of T cells after yellow fever vaccination. This CDR3 contains 14 residues. Germline V CDR1 and CDR2: SGHRS, YFSETQ. Trimming removed 0 bases at V and 6 bases at J, with 12 bases between. This clonotype was found a few times. The antigen remains unidentified. Points from the study as a whole: Booster samples showed a return of most primary-vaccination clones (around 95% CD4, around 88% CD8). Weaker in magnitude, the secondary response showed a faster peak on day 5 versus 15. There was a small share of clonotypes that showed up in both the CD4 and CD8 compartments.

Conversion of TCR transcripts into cDNA relied on 5'RACE template switching, which added a universal primer site and UMIs. TCRdb reprocessed the 5' RACE reads via MiXCR and lists one record per CDR3 protein. Among about 510,000 distinct CDR3 sequences listed, 21% were seen once. Sequenced material: PBMCs, taken 20 to 25 days after the first yellow fever vaccination. This sequence joins TRBV5-1 and TRBJ1-2; the D gene is possibly TRBD1 (5 bases). This TCR derives from a man aged 18 to 30 who received the YFV17D yellow fever vaccine. This CDR3 reads CASSLAGITNGYTF. In DNA form, the CDR3 reads TGCGCCAGCAGCTTGGCAGGGATAACTAATGGCTACACCTTC. Full variable domain (rest looked up from reference TRBV5-1 and TRBJ1-2): KAGVTQTPRYLIKTRGQQVTLSCSPISGHRSVSWYQQTPGQGLQFLFEYFSETQRNKGNFPGRFSGRQFSNSRSEMNVSTLELGDSALYLCASSLAGITNGYTFGSGTRLTVV.